These 28 T cell receptor beta chains share one sample of origin, sequenced in a study of blood T cell repertoires in COVID-19. Libraries were prepared by immunoSEQ multiplex PCR; TCRdb keeps only in-frame clonotypes and omits some of them. Of approximately 45,000 clones listed, roughly 85% are singletons. Material: peripheral blood. The receptors stem from a woman at least 80 years old with acute or convalescent COVID-19.

Here the CDR3 DNA reads TGCGCCAGCAGGGTCACCAGCGGGGGGGATGAGACCCAGTACTTC. Translated, it gives CASRVTSGGDETQYF. The V call is TRBV5-1, the J call TRBJ2-5; 10 bases map to TRBD2. This CDR3 is 15 amino acids long. Germline loops: CDR1 SGHRS, CDR2 YFSETQ. The J segment lost 5 bases and the V segment lost 5 bases, leaving 9 bases of the junction unmatched.

The chain joins TRBV2 to TRBJ1-1; TRBD1 matches at 8 bases. V lost 7 bases, J lost 6 bases, and 16 bases stayed unmatched. Per the germline V gene, CDR1 is SNHLY and CDR2 is FYNNEI. This CDR3 has 16 amino acids. CDR3 nucleotides: TGTGCCAGCAACCTCAGGGGGCGAACGTCGGACGCTGAAGCTTTCTTT. This translates into CASNLRGRTSDAEAFF.

The CDR3 bases are TGTGCCAGCAGTAGAGACCGGGACAGGGTCTATGGCTACACCTTC. Translating gives CASSRDRDRVYGYTF. The rearrangement joins TRBV27 to TRBJ1-2; 9 positions match TRBD1. Losses at the gene ends were 5 bases for V and 4 bases for J; bases not matched to a gene: 8. This CDR3 is built from 15 residues. Germline V gives CDR1 MNHEY, CDR2 SMNVEV (reference sequence).

This chain uses TRBV6-1 with TRBJ1-2; TRBD1 matches at 7 bases. Germline lookup yields CDR1 MNHNS and CDR2 SASEGT. J gave up 7 bases and V 0 bases, and 2 bases lay outside the gene matches. This CDR3 is 13 amino acids long. CDR3 nucleotide sequence: TGTGCCAGCAGTGAAGCAAGACAGGGTGGCTACACCTTC. It specifies CASSEARQGGYTF.

The rearrangement uses TRBV7-3 and TRBJ2-1; 11 bases match TRBD2. This CDR3 region has 16 residues. Germline CDR1 and CDR2: SGHTA and FQGTGA. J gave up 7 bases and V 2 bases, and 7 bases lay outside the gene matches. The CDR3 spells CASSLGLAGGGNEQFF. CDR3 coding DNA: TGTGCCAGCAGCTTAGGGCTAGCGGGGGGAGGGAATGAGCAGTTCTTC.

The chain uses TRBV6-6 and TRBJ1-2; D possibly corresponds to TRBD1 (6 bases). The CDR3 is made up of 14 amino acids. V shed 4 bases and J shed 3 bases, with 12 bases lying between them. Germline V gene sequence: CDR1 MNHNY, CDR2 SVGAGI (reference sequence). The CDR3 DNA follows: TGTGCCAGCAGTTCACAGGGTTTCGACTATGGCTACACCTTC. Protein product: CASSSQGFDYGYTF.

The rearrangement links TRBV7-2 to TRBJ2-7, with 8 bases lining up with TRBD1. This CDR3 is 14 amino acids long. Germline V gene lookup returns CDR1 SGHTA and CDR2 FQGNSA. After removal of 5 bases from V and 2 bases from J, the junction contained 5 bases not matched to a gene. The CDR3 reads CASSKDRETYEQYF. In DNA form, the CDR3 reads TGTGCCAGCAGCAAGGACAGGGAAACCTACGAGCAGTACTTC.

V is TRBV2 and J is TRBJ2-1, with TRBD2 matching 8 bases. Germline CDR1 SNHLY, CDR2 FYNNEI. CDR3 length equals 14 residues. Trimming cost V 3 bases and J 7 bases; bases outside gene matches: 5. The CDR3 reads CASSERRGANEQFF. For the CDR3, the DNA is TGTGCCAGCAGTGAGAGGCGGGGGGCTAATGAGCAGTTCTTC.

This clone has just a few counts. V usage is TRBV7-9 and J usage is TRBJ1-2, with 9 bases fitting TRBD1. Germline V gene data show CDR1 as SEHNR and CDR2 as FQNEAQ (reference sequence). The CDR3 has 16 amino acids. With 7 bases clipped from V and 7 bases from J, the junction kept 16 bases outside the gene matches. CDR3 residues: CASIPGSGTGTLGYTF. The CDR3, as DNA: TGTGCCAGCATCCCGGGTTCCGGGACAGGGACCCTTGGCTACACCTTC.

V usage is TRBV19 and J usage is TRBJ2-1, with 8 bases aligning to TRBD2. After removal of 7 bases from V and 9 bases from J, the junction contained 11 bases not matched to a gene. Germline-derived CDR1 and CDR2 are LNHDA and SQIVND (reference sequence). This CDR3 has 14 residues. CDR3 in amino acids: CASIGGAPSGEQFF. The CDR3 coding sequence is TGTGCCAGTATCGGGGGGGCGCCGTCGGGTGAGCAGTTCTTC.

DNA for the CDR3: TGTGCCAGCAGCCCCGACAGAGACACTGAAGCTTTCTTT. As protein: CASSPDRDTEAFF. The rearrangement links TRBV2 to TRBJ1-1, with a possible D match to TRBD1 (5 bases). The CDR3 loop spans 13 amino acids. V lost 6 bases and J 3 bases, leaving 11 bases between the germline ends. Germline V gene sequence: CDR1 SNHLY, CDR2 FYNNEI.

The CDR3, as DNA: TGTGCCACCAGTGACCGTGTCTCGACAGGGGGGTTTCCCTACGAGCAGTACTTC. Translation: CATSDRVSTGGFPYEQYF. The rearrangement joins TRBV24-1 to TRBJ2-7, with TRBD1 matching over 9 bases. The CDR3 sequence is 18 residues long. The ends lost 4 bases at V and 2 bases at J; junction bases unmatched: 14. Germline loops: CDR1 KGHDR, CDR2 SFDVKD.

Notes on this clone: Germline is not matched at one junction end, which may reflect a read error. J is TRBJ1-2 and V is TRBV5-4; 9 bases are shared with TRBD1. Germline CDR1 reads SGHNT; CDR2 reads YYREEE (reference sequence). This CDR3 comprises 17 residues. Here the CDR3 reads CASNIGGQGLSNYGYAF. The CDR3 nucleotides read TGTGCCAGCAACATCGGGGGACAGGGCTTATCCAACTATGGCTACGCCTTC. The whole variable domain, filled in from reference TRBV5-4 and TRBJ1-2, reads ETGVTQSPTHLIKTRGQQVTLRCSSQSGHNTVSWYQQALGQGPQFIFQYYREEENGRGNFPPRFSGLQFPNYSSELNVNALELDDSALYLCASNIGGQGLSNYGYAFGSGTRLTVV.

V is TRBV11-3 and J is TRBJ2-2, with TRBD1 matching 7 bases. The J segment lost 1 base and the V segment lost 5 bases, leaving 4 bases of the junction unmatched. This CDR3 is 15 amino acids long. The germline gives CDR1 SGHNT, CDR2 YENEEA. CDR3 sequence: CASSPRTGNTGELFF. CDR3 DNA sequence: TGTGCCAGCAGCCCCAGGACAGGGAACACCGGGGAGCTGTTTTTT. The variable domain in full, completed from reference TRBV11-3 and TRBJ2-2, reads EAGVVQSPRYKIIEKKQPVAFWCNPISGHNTLYWYLQNLGQGPELLIRYENEEAVDDSQLPKDRFSAERLKGVDSTLKIQPAELGDSAVYLCASSPRTGNTGELFFGEGSRLTVL.

V gene TRBV11-2 combines with J gene TRBJ2-5; D is uncertain. The germline CDR1 and CDR2 sequences are SGHAT and FQNNGV. This CDR3 region has 14 residues. V was trimmed by 1 base and J by 5 bases, leaving 11 bases between them. As DNA, the CDR3 is TGTGCCAGCAGCTTAGGAGGCGGATTGGAGACCCAGTACTTC. It translates to CASSLGGGLETQYF.

The rearrangement joins TRBV12-5 to TRBJ2-3, with 14 bases fitting TRBD2. V gave up 3 bases and J gave up 4 bases; unmatched junction bases: 6. Per the germline V gene, CDR1 is LGHNT and CDR2 is FRNRAP. This CDR3 spans 17 amino acids. CDR3 sequence: CASGFSRTSGGSDTQYF. Written as DNA, the CDR3 is TGTGCTAGTGGTTTTTCGCGGACTAGCGGGGGGTCAGATACGCAGTATTTT.

The V call is TRBV7-9, the J call TRBJ2-7; D might be TRBD1 (5 bases). Germline V gives CDR1 SEHNR, CDR2 FQNEAQ (reference sequence). The germline V and J ends were trimmed by 1 base and 2 bases, with 12 bases remaining between them. The CDR3 consists of 15 residues. CDR3 region: CASSLGSGRTYEQYF. The CDR3 region has the DNA TGTGCCAGCAGCTTAGGGTCAGGGCGTACCTACGAGCAGTACTTC. Full variable domain (missing parts from reference TRBV7-9 and TRBJ2-7): DTGVSQNPRHKITKRGQNVTFRCDPISEHNRLYWYRQTLGQGPEFLTYFQNEAQLEKSRLLSDRFSAERPKGSFSTLEIQRTEQGDSAMYLCASSLGSGRTYEQYFGPGTRLTVT.

This chain connects TRBV7-2 to TRBJ2-1; no firm D call. The CDR3 has 15 residues. The germline V gene encodes CDR1 SGHTA and CDR2 FQGNSA. V lost 1 base and J 0 bases, leaving 7 bases between the germline ends. For the CDR3, the DNA is TGTGCCAGCAGCTTAGACCCCTACTCCTACAATGAGCAGTTCTTC. Amino acids: CASSLDPYSYNEQFF.

This rearrangement joins TRBV5-1 to TRBJ1-2; 8 nucleotides match TRBD1. The V and J ends lost 4 bases and 6 bases, in that order; junction bases with no gene match: 17. Germline V gene lookup returns CDR1 SGHRS and CDR2 YFSETQ. The CDR3 runs to 17 residues. In DNA, the CDR3 is TGCGCCAGCAGCCTCAATTCCGCGAATCCAGGGGGCCATGGCTACACCTTC. Protein product: CASSLNSANPGGHGYTF. The variable domain in full, completed from reference TRBV5-1 and TRBJ1-2, reads KAGVTQTPRYLIKTRGQQVTLSCSPISGHRSVSWYQQTPGQGLQFLFEYFSETQRNKGNFPGRFSGRQFSNSRSEMNVSTLELGDSALYLCASSLNSANPGGHGYTFGSGTRLTVV.

The rearrangement links TRBV2 to TRBJ2-1, with 7 bases matching TRBD2. The ends lost 1 base at V and 7 bases at J; junction bases unmatched: 7. The CDR3 covers 15 residues. Germline V gene data show CDR1 as SNHLY and CDR2 as FYNNEI. The CDR3 sequence: CASSEGQRGVNEQFF. DNA for the CDR3: TGTGCCAGCAGTGAAGGTCAGCGGGGAGTGAATGAGCAGTTCTTC. The entire variable domain, with the rest obtained from reference TRBV2 and TRBJ2-1, is as follows: EPEVTQTPSHQVTQMGQEVILRCVPISNHLYFYWYRQILGQKVEFLVSFYNNEISEKSEIFDDQFSVERPDGSNFTLKIRSTKLEDSAMYFCASSEGQRGVNEQFFGPGTRLTVL.

The rearrangement links TRBV11-2 to TRBJ2-5; 11 bases are shared with TRBD2. There are 17 residues in the CDR3. Losses at the gene ends were 1 base for V and 0 bases for J; bases not matched to a gene: 4. Per germline, CDR1 SGHAT and CDR2 FQNNGV. CDR3 protein: CASSLGLAGGYQETQYF. The CDR3, as DNA: TGTGCCAGCAGCTTAGGGCTAGCGGGGGGTTACCAAGAGACCCAGTACTTC. Filled out from reference TRBV11-2 and TRBJ2-5, the complete variable domain reads EAGVAQSPRYKIIEKRQSVAFWCNPISGHATLYWYQQILGQGPKLLIQFQNNGVVDDSQLPKDRFSAERLKGVDSTLKIQPAKLEDSAVYLCASSLGLAGGYQETQYFGPGTRLLVL.

The CDR3 reads CATSGTDTDTQYF. CDR3 nucleotide sequence: TGTGCCACCAGTGGGACAGACACAGATACGCAGTATTTT. V usage is TRBV24-1 and J usage is TRBJ2-3; weak D call: TRBD1 (6 bases). Looked up from germline, CDR1 is KGHDR and CDR2 is SFDVKD. The V end was cut by 5 bases, the J end by 2 bases, with 7 bases between. There are 13 residues in the CDR3.

The CDR3 here is CASSPWGGGARNEQYF. The CDR3 DNA follows: TGTGCCAGCAGCCCATGGGGAGGGGGGGCGCGGAACGAGCAGTACTTC. The J gene is TRBJ2-7, the V gene TRBV7-6; weak D call: TRBD2 (7 bases). V gave up 5 bases and J gave up 5 bases, with 22 bases separating them. The CDR3 length is 16 residues. CDR1 and CDR2 (germline): SGHVS, FNYEAQ.

The CDR3 reads CASSATVSNQPQHF. The CDR3 DNA is TGTGCCAGCAGCGCGACAGTTAGCAATCAGCCCCAGCATTTT. The chain combines TRBV5-6 with TRBJ1-5; D may be TRBD1 (5 bases). V lost 4 bases to trimming and J lost 0 bases, with 8 bases between them. The CDR3 is 14 residues long. CDR1 and CDR2 (germline): SGHDT, YYEEEE.

The chain carries TRBV19 and TRBJ1-6, with D unclear. Germline CDR1 reads LNHDA; CDR2 reads SQIVND (reference sequence). This CDR3 has 16 amino acids. With 2 bases removed from V and 7 bases from J, the gap between germline ends came to 15 bases. CDR3 in amino acids: CASSIMADSVNSPLHF. The DNA of the CDR3 is TGTGCCAGTAGTATAATGGCAGACTCGGTCAATTCACCCCTCCACTTT.

The V and J genes are TRBV28 and TRBJ1-2; the D gene is possibly TRBD1 (6 bases). The CDR3 totals 12 residues. V was cut by 6 bases and J by 8 bases, with 13 bases left in between. The V gene's germline CDR1 is MDHEN and CDR2 SYDVKM. CDR3 amino acids: CASSYRVGGYTF. The DNA for the CDR3 is TGTGCCAGCAGCTACAGGGTAGGCGGCTACACCTTC.

The chain links TRBV5-6 to TRBJ2-5; TRBD1 matches at 7 bases. Germline assignment: CDR1 SGHDT and CDR2 YYEEEE. The CDR3 has 14 residues. J was trimmed by 2 bases and V by 3 bases; bases with no gene match: 4. The CDR3 DNA sequence: TGTGCCAGCAGCTCCAAGACAGGGCAAGAGACCCAGTACTTC. This translates into CASSSKTGQETQYF.

This chain uses TRBV2 with TRBJ2-2, with no clear D. CDR1 and CDR2 (germline): SNHLY, FYNNEI. V dropped 5 bases and J dropped 5 bases, with 6 bases sitting between them. This CDR3 spans 12 amino acids. The CDR3 DNA sequence: TGTGCCAGCAGTTCGCGGACCGGGGAGCTGTTTTTT. Translated: CASSSRTGELFF.